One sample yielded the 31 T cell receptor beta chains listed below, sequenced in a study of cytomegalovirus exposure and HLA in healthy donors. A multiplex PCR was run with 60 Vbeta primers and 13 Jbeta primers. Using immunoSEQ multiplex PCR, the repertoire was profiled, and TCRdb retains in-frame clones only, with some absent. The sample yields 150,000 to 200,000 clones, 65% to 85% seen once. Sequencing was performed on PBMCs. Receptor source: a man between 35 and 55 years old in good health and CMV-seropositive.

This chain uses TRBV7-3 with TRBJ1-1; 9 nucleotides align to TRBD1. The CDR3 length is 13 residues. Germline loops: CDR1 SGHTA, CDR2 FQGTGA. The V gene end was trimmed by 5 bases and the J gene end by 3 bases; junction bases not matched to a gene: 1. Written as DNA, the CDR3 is TGTGCCAGCAGCAGGGACAGGGACACTGAAGCTTTCTTT. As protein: CASSRDRDTEAFF.

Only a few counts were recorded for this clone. The CDR3 DNA reads as TGTGCCAGCAGCGTAGCTGGGGCGAGAAGCTACGAGCAGTACTTC. It encodes CASSVAGARSYEQYF. The J gene is TRBJ2-7, the V gene TRBV9; a possible D gene is TRBD1 (5 bases). Germline lookup yields CDR1 SGDLS and CDR2 YYNGEE. The CDR3 sequence is 15 residues long. Trimming pared 0 bases from V and 3 bases from J, leaving 13 bases between.

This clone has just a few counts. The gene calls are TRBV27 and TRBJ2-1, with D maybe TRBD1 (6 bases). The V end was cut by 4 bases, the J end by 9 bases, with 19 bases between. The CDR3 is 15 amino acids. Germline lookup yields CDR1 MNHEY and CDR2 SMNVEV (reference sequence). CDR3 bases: TGTGCCAGCAGTTCCCCGGGACACGTGAACTTTGAGCAGTTCTTC. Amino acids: CASSSPGHVNFEQFF.

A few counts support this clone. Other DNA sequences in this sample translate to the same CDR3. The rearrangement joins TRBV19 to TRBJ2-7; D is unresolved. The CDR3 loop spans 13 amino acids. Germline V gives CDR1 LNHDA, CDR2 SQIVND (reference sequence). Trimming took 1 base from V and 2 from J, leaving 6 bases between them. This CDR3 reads CASSIGQAYEQYF. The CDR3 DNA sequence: TGTGCCAGTAGTATAGGGCAGGCCTACGAGCAGTACTTC.

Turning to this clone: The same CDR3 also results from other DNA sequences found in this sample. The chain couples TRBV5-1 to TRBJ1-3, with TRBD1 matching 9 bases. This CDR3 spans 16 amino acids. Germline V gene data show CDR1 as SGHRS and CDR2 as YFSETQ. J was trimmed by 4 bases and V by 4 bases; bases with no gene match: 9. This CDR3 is CASSLYSGTGGNTIYF. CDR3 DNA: TGCGCCAGCAGCCTATATTCCGGGACAGGGGGAAACACCATATATTTT.

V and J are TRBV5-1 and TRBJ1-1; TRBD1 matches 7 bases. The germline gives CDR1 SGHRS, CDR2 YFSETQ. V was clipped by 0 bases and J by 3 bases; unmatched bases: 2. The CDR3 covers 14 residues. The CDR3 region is CASSLGGGYTEAFF. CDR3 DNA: TGCGCCAGCAGCTTGGGAGGGGGCTACACTGAAGCTTTCTTT.

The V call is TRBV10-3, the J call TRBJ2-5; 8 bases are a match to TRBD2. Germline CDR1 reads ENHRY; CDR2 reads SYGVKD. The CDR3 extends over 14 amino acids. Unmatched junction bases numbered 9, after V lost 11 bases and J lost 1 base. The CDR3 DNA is TGTGCCTCAACCCCGGGGGGGACCCAAGAGACCCAGTACTTC. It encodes CASTPGGTQETQYF.

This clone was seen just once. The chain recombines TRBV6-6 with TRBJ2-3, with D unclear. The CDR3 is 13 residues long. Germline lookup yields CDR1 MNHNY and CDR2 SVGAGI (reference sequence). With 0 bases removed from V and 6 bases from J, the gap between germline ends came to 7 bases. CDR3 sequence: CASSYSARDTQYF. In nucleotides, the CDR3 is TGTGCCAGCAGTTACTCGGCGAGGGATACGCAGTATTTT.

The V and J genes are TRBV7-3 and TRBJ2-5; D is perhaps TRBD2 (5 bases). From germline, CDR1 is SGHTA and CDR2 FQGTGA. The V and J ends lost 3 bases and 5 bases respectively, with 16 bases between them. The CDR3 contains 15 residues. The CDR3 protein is CASSLVAGRQETQYF. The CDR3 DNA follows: TGTGCCAGCAGCTTGGTGGCGGGCAGGCAGGAGACCCAGTACTTC.

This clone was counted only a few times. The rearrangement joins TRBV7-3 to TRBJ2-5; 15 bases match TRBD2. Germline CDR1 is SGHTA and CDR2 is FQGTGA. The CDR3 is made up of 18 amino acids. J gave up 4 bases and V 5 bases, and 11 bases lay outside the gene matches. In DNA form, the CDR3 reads TGTGCCAGCAGCGCAACCGGGACTAGCGGGGGGCTGGGAGAGACCCAGTACTTC. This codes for CASSATGTSGGLGETQYF.

The CDR3 coding sequence is TGTGCCAGCAGCTTAGACAGGTACACTGAAGCTTTCTTT. This sequence encodes CASSLDRYTEAFF. V and J are TRBV7-2 and TRBJ1-1; D might be TRBD1 (5 bases). Trimming stripped 1 base from V and 3 bases from J, with 6 bases between. Germline CDR1 is SGHTA and CDR2 is FQGNSA. The CDR3 runs 13 residues.

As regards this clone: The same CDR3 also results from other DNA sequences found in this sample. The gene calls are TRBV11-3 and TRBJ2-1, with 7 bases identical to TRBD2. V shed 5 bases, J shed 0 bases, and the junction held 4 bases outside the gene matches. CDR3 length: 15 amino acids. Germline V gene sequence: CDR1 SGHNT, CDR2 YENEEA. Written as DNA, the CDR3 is TGTGCCAGCAGCCTGGGCGGGAGCTCCTACAATGAGCAGTTCTTC. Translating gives CASSLGGSSYNEQFF.

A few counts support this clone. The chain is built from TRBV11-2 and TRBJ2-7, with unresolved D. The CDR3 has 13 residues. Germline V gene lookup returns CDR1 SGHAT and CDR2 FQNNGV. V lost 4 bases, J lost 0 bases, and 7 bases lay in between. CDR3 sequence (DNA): TGTGCCAGCAGCTCCAGGATCTCCTACGAGCAGTACTTC. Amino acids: CASSSRISYEQYF.

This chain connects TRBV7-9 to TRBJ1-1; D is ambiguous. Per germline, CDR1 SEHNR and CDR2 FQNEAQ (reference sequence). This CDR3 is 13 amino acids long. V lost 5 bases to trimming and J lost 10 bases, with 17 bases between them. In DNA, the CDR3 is TGTGCCAGCAGCACCGCGGGGAGTGAGGGAGCTTTCTTT. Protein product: CASSTAGSEGAFF.

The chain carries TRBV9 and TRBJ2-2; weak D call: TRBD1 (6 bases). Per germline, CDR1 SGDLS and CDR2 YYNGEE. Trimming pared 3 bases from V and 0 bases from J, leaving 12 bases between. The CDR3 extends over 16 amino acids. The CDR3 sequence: CASSAPTGPNTGELFF. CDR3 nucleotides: TGTGCCAGCAGCGCCCCTACAGGGCCGAACACCGGGGAGCTGTTTTTT.

CDR3 nucleotides: TGCGCCAGCAGCCTATTAGGGGGAGGGCAAGAGACCCAGTACTTC. Its protein is CASSLLGGGQETQYF. The rearrangement links TRBV4-3 to TRBJ2-5; D possibly corresponds to TRBD2 (7 bases). Germline CDR1 and CDR2: LGHNA and YSLEER. Trimming removed 4 bases from V and 2 bases from J, with 14 bases in between. The CDR3 spans 15 residues.

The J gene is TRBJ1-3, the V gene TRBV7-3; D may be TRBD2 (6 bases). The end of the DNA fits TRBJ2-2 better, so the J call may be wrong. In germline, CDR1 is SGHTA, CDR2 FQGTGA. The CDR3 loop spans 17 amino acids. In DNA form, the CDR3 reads TGTGCCAGCAGCTCCCGGGTTCAGCGGGTAAACACCGGGGAGCTGTTTTTT. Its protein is CASSSRVQRVNTGELFF.

CDR3: CASSGASGLSTNEKLFF. The CDR3 DNA reads as TGTGCCAGCAGTGGAGCGTCAGGCCTCTCAACTAATGAAAAACTGTTTTTT. The V gene is TRBV2, the J gene TRBJ1-4; the D is unclear. The CDR3 spans 17 residues. CDR1 SNHLY and CDR2 FYNNEI come from the germline V gene. V gave up 4 bases and J gave up 0 bases, with 15 bases separating them. Supplemented by reference TRBV2 and TRBJ1-4, the full variable domain reads EPEVTQTPSHQVTQMGQEVILRCVPISNHLYFYWYRQILGQKVEFLVSFYNNEISEKSEIFDDQFSVERPDGSNFTLKIRSTKLEDSAMYFCASSGASGLSTNEKLFFGSGTQLSVL.

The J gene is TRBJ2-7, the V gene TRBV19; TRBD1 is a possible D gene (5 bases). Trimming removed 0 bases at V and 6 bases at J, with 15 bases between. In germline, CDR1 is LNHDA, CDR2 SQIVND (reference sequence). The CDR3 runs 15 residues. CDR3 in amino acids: CASSIEGQGMSEQYF. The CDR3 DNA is TGTGCCAGTAGTATAGAGGGGCAGGGAATGAGCGAGCAGTACTTC.

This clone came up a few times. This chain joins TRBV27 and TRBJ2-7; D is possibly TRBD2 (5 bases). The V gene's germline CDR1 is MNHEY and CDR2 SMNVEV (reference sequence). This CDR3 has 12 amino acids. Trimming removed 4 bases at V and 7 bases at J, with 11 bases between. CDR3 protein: CASSSPPGEQYF. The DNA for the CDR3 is TGTGCCAGCAGTTCCCCCCCGGGAGAGCAGTACTTC.

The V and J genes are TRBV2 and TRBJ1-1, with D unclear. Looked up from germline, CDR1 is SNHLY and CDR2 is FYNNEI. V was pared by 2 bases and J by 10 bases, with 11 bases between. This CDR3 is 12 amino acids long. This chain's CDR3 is CASSEQAFVAFF. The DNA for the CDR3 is TGTGCCAGCAGTGAACAGGCGTTTGTAGCTTTCTTT.

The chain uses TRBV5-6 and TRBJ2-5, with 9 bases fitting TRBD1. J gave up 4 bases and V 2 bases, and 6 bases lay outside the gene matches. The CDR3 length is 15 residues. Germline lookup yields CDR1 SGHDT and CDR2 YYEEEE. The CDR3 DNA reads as TGTGCCAGCAGCTTCCGGACAGGGGTAGGAGAGACCCAGTACTTC. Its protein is CASSFRTGVGETQYF.

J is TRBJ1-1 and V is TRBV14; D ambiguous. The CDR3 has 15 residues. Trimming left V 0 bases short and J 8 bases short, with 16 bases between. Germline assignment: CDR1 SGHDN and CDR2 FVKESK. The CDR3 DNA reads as TGTGCCAGCAGCCAAGAAACCAGCGTCAGAGGGGAAGCTTTCTTT. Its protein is CASSQETSVRGEAFF.

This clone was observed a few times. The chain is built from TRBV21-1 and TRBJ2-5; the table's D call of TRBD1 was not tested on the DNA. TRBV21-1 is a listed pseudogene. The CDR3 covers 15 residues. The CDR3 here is CASSNPQGGEETQYF. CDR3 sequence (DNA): TGTGCCAGCAGCAATCCACAGGGGGGGGAAGAGACCCAGTACTTC.

The CDR3 nucleotides are TGTGCCAGCAGCGCCTTGGAGGGAGATACGCAGTATTTT. Its protein is CASSALEGDTQYF. V gene TRBV27 combines with J gene TRBJ2-3, with D perhaps TRBD2 (6 bases). Germline CDR1 MNHEY, CDR2 SMNVEV (reference sequence). V was clipped by 6 bases and J by 5 bases, with 12 bases between them. The CDR3 sequence is 13 residues long.

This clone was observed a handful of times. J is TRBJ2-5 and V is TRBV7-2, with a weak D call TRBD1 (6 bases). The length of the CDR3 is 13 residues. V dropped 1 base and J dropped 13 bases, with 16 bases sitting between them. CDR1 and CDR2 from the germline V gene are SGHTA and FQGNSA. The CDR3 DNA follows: TGTGCCAGCAGCTTAGGTTTCGGGGACAAGAGGTACTTC. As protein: CASSLGFGDKRYF.

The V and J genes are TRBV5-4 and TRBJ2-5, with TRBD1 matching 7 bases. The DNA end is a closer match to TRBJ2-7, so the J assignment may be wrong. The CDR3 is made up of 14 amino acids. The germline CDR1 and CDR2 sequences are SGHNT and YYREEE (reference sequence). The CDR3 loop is CASSLEGGRNEQYF. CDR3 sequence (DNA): TGTGCCAGCAGCTTGGAAGGGGGCCGCAACGAGCAGTACTTC.

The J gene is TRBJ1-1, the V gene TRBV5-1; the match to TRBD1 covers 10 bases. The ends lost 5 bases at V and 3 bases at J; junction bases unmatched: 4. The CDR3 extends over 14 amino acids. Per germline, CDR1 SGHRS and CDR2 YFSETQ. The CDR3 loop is CASRDGTGDTEAFF. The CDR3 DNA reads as TGCGCCAGCAGGGACGGGACAGGGGACACTGAAGCTTTCTTT. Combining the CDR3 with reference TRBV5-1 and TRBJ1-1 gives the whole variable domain KAGVTQTPRYLIKTRGQQVTLSCSPISGHRSVSWYQQTPGQGLQFLFEYFSETQRNKGNFPGRFSGRQFSNSRSEMNVSTLELGDSALYLCASRDGTGDTEAFFGQGTRLTVV.

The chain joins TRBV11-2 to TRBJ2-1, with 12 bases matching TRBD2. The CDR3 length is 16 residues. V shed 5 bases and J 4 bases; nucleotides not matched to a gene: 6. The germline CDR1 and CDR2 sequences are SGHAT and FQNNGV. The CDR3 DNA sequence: TGTGCCAGCAGCGAGGGACTAGCGGGTATATACAATGAGCAGTTCTTC. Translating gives CASSEGLAGIYNEQFF.

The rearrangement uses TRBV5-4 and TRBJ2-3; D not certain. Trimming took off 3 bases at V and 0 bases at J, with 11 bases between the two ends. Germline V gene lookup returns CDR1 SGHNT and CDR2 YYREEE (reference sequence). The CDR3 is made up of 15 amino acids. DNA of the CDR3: TGTGCCAGCAGCTGGGCCGCCTCTAGCACAGATACGCAGTATTTT. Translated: CASSWAASSTDTQYF.

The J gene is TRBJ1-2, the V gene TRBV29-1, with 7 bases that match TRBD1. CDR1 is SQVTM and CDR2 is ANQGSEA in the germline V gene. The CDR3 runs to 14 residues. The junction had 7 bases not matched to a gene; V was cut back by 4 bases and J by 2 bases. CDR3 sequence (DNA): TGCAGCGTTGTTCAGACAGGGACGAACTATGGCTACACCTTC. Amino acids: CSVVQTGTNYGYTF.